Described below is a single T cell receptor beta chain sequence and its context. Its antigen is unidentified. CDR3 size: 14 residues. V shed 4 bases and J shed 1 base, with 10 bases lying between them. The germline CDR1 and CDR2 sequences are ENHRY and SYGVKD. Sequencing used immunoSEQ multiplex PCR; TCRdb keeps in-frame clones, though not all of them. The sample comprises about 14,000 clones, approximately 92% of which are singletons, and approximately 9.1% rests with the top ten. The sample belongs to a study of monozygotic twins with cystic fibrosis. General study findings and limits: No link emerged between shared CDR3 counts and age, concordance or severity. Unrelated CF individuals shared fewer identical clonotypes than monozygotic CF twins. Co-twins had the most similar V usage for 13 of 16 pairs, J for 8.

The sequencing input was blood. This sequence originates from a girl aged 2-10 years with cystic fibrosis. The chain joins TRBV10-3 to TRBJ1-1; no clear D. The chain's CDR3 is CAISVEGRNTEAFF. In nucleotides, the CDR3 is TGTGCCATCAGTGTTGAAGGAAGGAACACTGAAGCTTTCTTT.